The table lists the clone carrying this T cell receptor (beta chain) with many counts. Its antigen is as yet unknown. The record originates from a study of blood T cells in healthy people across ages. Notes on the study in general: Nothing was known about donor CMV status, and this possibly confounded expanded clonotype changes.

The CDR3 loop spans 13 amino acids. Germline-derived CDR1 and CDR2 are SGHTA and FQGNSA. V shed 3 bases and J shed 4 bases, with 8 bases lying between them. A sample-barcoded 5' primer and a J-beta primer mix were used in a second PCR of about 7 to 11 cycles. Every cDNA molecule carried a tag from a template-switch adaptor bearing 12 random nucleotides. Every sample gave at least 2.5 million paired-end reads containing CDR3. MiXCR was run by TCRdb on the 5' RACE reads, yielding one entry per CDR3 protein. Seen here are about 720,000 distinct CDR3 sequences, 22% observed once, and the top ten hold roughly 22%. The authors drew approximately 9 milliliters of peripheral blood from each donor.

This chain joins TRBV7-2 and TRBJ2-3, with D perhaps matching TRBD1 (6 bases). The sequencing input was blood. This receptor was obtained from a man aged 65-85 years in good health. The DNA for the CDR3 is TGTGCCAGCAGCTTTGACAGGCCAGATACGCAGTATTTT. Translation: CASSFDRPDTQYF.